These T cell receptor beta chains were read from a single sample in a study of CD8 T cells in ankylosing spondylitis. TCRdb reprocessed the 5' RACE reads via MiXCR and lists one record per CDR3 protein. The sample shows some 840,000 distinct CDR3 sequences, about 10% of them seen only once. Material for sequencing was blood, either unsorted or a sorted T cell fraction (not recorded which). Every receptor here comes from a male donor with ankylosing spondylitis. CDR3s include the opening cysteine and the closing phenylalanine or tryptophan. Fields, in order: J gene, V gene, D gene, clone size, CDR3 DNA, CDR3 protein. A D gene is named only where the DNA matches it firmly. Size is omitted from some rows. Given values are once, few, many or a class for expanded clones.

TRBJ2-3,TRBV6-1,NA,NA,TGTGCCAGCACCTCAAGACAAAACACAGATACGCAGTATTTT,CASTSRQNTDTQYF
TRBJ1-6,TRBV5-1,NA,NA,TGCGCCAGCAGTACAGGAGTATTAGGTTCACCCCTCCACTTT,CASSTGVLGSPLHF
TRBJ2-1,TRBV5-1,TRBD2,NA,TGCGCCAGCAGCTTGTCGCGGCGGGAGGGGGGAAATGAGCAGTTCTTC,CASSLSRREGGNEQFF
TRBJ1-6,TRBV12-3/TRBV12-4,NA,NA,TGTGCCAGCAGGTCCTTCGCCTATAATTCACCCCTCCACTTT,CASRSFAYNSPLHF
TRBJ2-3,TRBV18,TRBD1,few,TGTGCCAGCTCCCCCGGGACAGGGGGTATAACGCAGTATTTT,CASSPGTGGITQYF
TRBJ1-5,TRBV7-6,NA,few,TGTGCCAGCAGCTTAGAACCGGGGTCCAATCAGCCCCAGCATTTT,CASSLEPGSNQPQHF
TRBJ2-7,TRBV28,NA,few,TGTGCCAGCAGACGGGGCATAACCTACGAGCAGTACTTC,CASRRGITYEQYF
TRBJ2-3,TRBV5-1,TRBD2,NA,TGCGCCAGCAGCTTGTTTTCCAGCGGGAACACAGATACGCAGTATTTT,CASSLFSSGNTDTQYF
TRBJ2-3,TRBV24-1,TRBD2,many,TGTGCCACCAGTGATTGGACTAGCGGCACAGATACGCAGTATTTT,CATSDWTSGTDTQYF
TRBJ2-1,TRBV10-3,TRBD2,few,TGTGCCATCAGTGGGCGACTAGCGGGAAATGAGCAGTTCTTC,CAISGRLAGNEQFF
TRBJ1-5,TRBV6-5,NA,NA,TGTGCCAGCACTTCGGTATTGAGCAATCAGCCCCAGCATTTT,CASTSVLSNQPQHF
TRBJ1-4,TRBV10-3,TRBD1,NA,TGTGCCACCCGGACAGGGGAGAGTGAAAAACTGTTTTTT,CATRTGESEKLFF
TRBJ1-1,TRBV4-2,NA,few,TGTGCCAGCAGCCAAGACATGGGGAGGCGGAAGGCTGAAGCTTTCTTT,CASSQDMGRRKAEAFF
TRBJ1-1,TRBV15,NA,many,TGTGCCACCAGCAGGGACCTTCGCGGGGAAGCTTTCTTT,CATSRDLRGEAFF
TRBJ1-1,TRBV7-2,NA,many,TGTGCCAGCAGCCCTACTCTGAACACTGAAGCTTTCTTT,CASSPTLNTEAFF
TRBJ1-5,TRBV20-1,TRBD1,few,TGCAGTGCTAGAGCACGAGGAATCTCGGCAGGGGGCTTCGGTCAGCCCCAGCATTTT,CSARARGISAGGFGQPQHF
TRBJ1-1,TRBV7-2,NA,many,TGTGCCAGCAGCTGGAGAACGGGGGTGAACACTGAAGCTTTCTTT,CASSWRTGVNTEAFF
TRBJ1-5,TRBV28,NA,NA,TGTGCCAGCAGTTTGAGTCGGCAGCCCCAGCATTTT,CASSLSRQPQHF
TRBJ1-5,TRBV30,NA,NA,TGTGCCTGGAGTAATCCCTGGGCTGCAAACAATCAGCCCCAGCATTTT,CAWSNPWAANNQPQHF
TRBJ1-1,TRBV5-8,TRBD1,many,TGTGCCAGCAGCATAACCAGGGGGACTGAAGCTTTCTTT,CASSITRGTEAFF
TRBJ2-1,TRBV5-1,NA,many,TGCGCCAGCAGCTTGTCTGGGAGCGGCTCCTACAATGAGCAGTTCTTC,CASSLSGSGSYNEQFF
TRBJ2-7,TRBV20-1,NA,few,TGCAGTGCCCCTTGGTCAGTTTCCTACGAGCAGTACTTC,CSAPWSVSYEQYF
TRBJ2-1,TRBV5-6,TRBD1,NA,TGTGCCAGCAGCTTGTTGGACAGGGACAATGAGCAGTTCTTC,CASSLLDRDNEQFF
TRBJ2-5,TRBV20-1,TRBD1,few,TGCAGTGCTAGAGATATAACAGGGGGAGTAAGAGAGACCCAGTACTTC,CSARDITGGVRETQYF
TRBJ1-3,TRBV6-5,NA,many,TGTGCCAGCAGTTACTCTTACATGAGCTCTGGAAACACCATATATTTT,CASSYSYMSSGNTIYF
TRBJ2-7,TRBV20-1,NA,few,TGCAGTGCTAGTGTGGGCAGGCGACCCTACGAGCAGTACTTC,CSASVGRRPYEQYF
TRBJ2-1,TRBV5-1,NA,many,TGCGCCAGCAGCCCCGCGCAGGGGTACAATGAGCAGTTCTTC,CASSPAQGYNEQFF
TRBJ1-2,TRBV7-6,TRBD1,many,TGTGCCAGCAGCCCGGGACAGCACTATGGCTACACCTTC,CASSPGQHYGYTF
TRBJ2-2,TRBV7-9,NA,few,TGTGCCAGCGCCCCGATTTCGGCGTCCGGGGAGCTGTTTTTT,CASAPISASGELFF
TRBJ2-2,TRBV4-3,NA,few,TGCGCCAGCAGCCAAAAGGGGAACACCGGGGAGCTGTTTTTT,CASSQKGNTGELFF
TRBJ2-3,TRBV7-2,TRBD2,many,TGTGCCAGCAGCTTAGGGCTAGCGGGAGGACTAGATACGCAGTATTTT,CASSLGLAGGLDTQYF
TRBJ2-7,TRBV29-1,TRBD1,many,TGCAGCGTGATGGACAGGGGGAAGCCGTACGAGCAGTACTTC,CSVMDRGKPYEQYF
TRBJ2-7,TRBV20-1,NA,NA,TGCAGTGCTAGAGATCGGCAGGGATCCAACGAGCAGTACTTC,CSARDRQGSNEQYF
TRBJ1-1,TRBV28,NA,many,TGTGCCAGCAGTTTGGGCCGAATTGGGACTGAAGCTTTCTTT,CASSLGRIGTEAFF
TRBJ1-2,TRBV7-9,TRBD1,NA,TGTGCCAGCAGCTTAGCGTTCGGGACAGCGAGCTATGGCTACACCTTC,CASSLAFGTASYGYTF
TRBJ2-4,TRBV20-1,NA,few,TGCAGTGCTCACCCGGAGGCCAAAAACATTCAGTACTTC,CSAHPEAKNIQYF
TRBJ1-1,TRBV6-5,NA,few,TGTGCCAGCAGTTGGAGTCTATTCGAAACTGAAGCTTTCTTT,CASSWSLFETEAFF
TRBJ1-1,TRBV5-6,NA,many,TGTGCCAGCAGCTTAGGTGTGGGAGACACTGAAGCTTTCTTT,CASSLGVGDTEAFF
TRBJ2-1,TRBV20-1,TRBD1,NA,TGCAGTGCTAGAAGCCGACAGGGGGCGAGGAACAATGAGCAGTTCTTC,CSARSRQGARNNEQFF
TRBJ2-1,TRBV6-5,NA,few,TGTGCCAGCAGTTACGGCGGGGTTTCCTACAATGAGCAGTTCTTC,CASSYGGVSYNEQFF
TRBJ2-5,TRBV7-3,TRBD1,NA,TGTGCCAGCAGCGTGAGGACAGGGCACCAAGAGACCCAGTACTTC,CASSVRTGHQETQYF
TRBJ1-4,TRBV20-1,TRBD1,NA,TGCAGTGCTAGAGATTATTTAAGGGGACAGTCGCTGTTTTTT,CSARDYLRGQSLFF
TRBJ2-7,TRBV25-1,NA,NA,TGTGCCAGCAGTACCCCGGGACTTTACGAGCAGTACTTC,CASSTPGLYEQYF
TRBJ2-1,TRBV15,NA,NA,TGTGCCACCAGCAGACTAAGGAATGAGCAGTTCTTC,CATSRLRNEQFF
TRBJ2-1,TRBV24-1,NA,NA,TGTGCCACCAGTGACCAGGGACCGAGCTCCTACAATGAGCAGTTCTTC,CATSDQGPSSYNEQFF
TRBJ2-3,TRBV5-1,NA,NA,TGCGCCAGCAGCTTCGATGGGTTTAGCACAGATACGCAGTATTTT,CASSFDGFSTDTQYF
TRBJ2-7,TRBV5-1,NA,many,TGCGCCAGCAGCCGCGGCTGGAACTTTGAGTCCTCCGAGCAGTACTTC,CASSRGWNFESSEQYF